This note documents a single T cell receptor beta chain sequence. There are a few counts of this clone. Its antigen specificity is not known. Base qualities are missing; no much larger clone stands one base away. The entire isolated RNA was reverse transcribed using the High Capacity cDNA Reverse Transcription Kit, and thus expressed TCRB transcripts were sequenced. Deep immunoSEQ sequencing was applied to naive, central memory and regulatory T cell samples, giving an average of roughly 3.5 million total reads per sample. Sorted cells were lysed in RLT buffer and RNA was extracted with DNase-treated RNeasy Micro or Mini kits, depending on cell number. To prevent cross-contamination, every cell subset was processed on its own, while patient and healthy donor samples were processed together. The immunoSEQ multiplex PCR was used to amplify TCRB sequences from cDNA, generating 87-bp fragments that spanned the CDR3 region. The amplicons were sequenced using the Illumina HiSeq platform. Processing in the source paper ran as follows. PCR bias was computationally corrected using synthetic template baselines, reads within Hamming distance 2 were collapsed, and singletons that could not be merged were discarded. Reads were aligned against IMGT to assign V, D and J genes, CDR3 length and insertions or deletions at six rearrangement sites. Within each subset, clonotype counts were normalized to the number of sorted cells before true diversity and Gini coefficients were calculated with the tcR R package. The overlap coefficient, calculated on TCRB nucleotide sequences, was used to measure repertoire sharing. As a proxy for the pre-selection repertoire, out-of-frame TCRB sequences from naive cells were analyzed. The table was pulled from immuneACCESS by TCRdb, which kept in-frame rearrangements only. Such tables lose some clones; where checked, under half of the loss comes from unresolved V genes, and the rest has no known cause. The V and J calls and clone size were taken over from that table, and D and trimming were inferred from the DNA. This sample lists about 660,000 clones; roughly 13% were detected once. The top ten hold roughly 0.04% of the sample.

These data originate in a study of beta chain features in type 1 diabetes (dated by TCRdb to 2017 to 2018). Some background on the complete study: No differences in mean age, gender distribution, total cell number or subset yield were found between patients and healthy donors. In the study, TCRB repertoires of sorted circulating CD4+ T cell subsets from recently diagnosed type 1 diabetes patients were compared with those of matched healthy donors. A total of just under 110,000,000 sorted cells were examined across all samples, and RNA yield correlated strongly with the number of cells per subset. Regulatory and stem cell-like memory subsets were isolated from only 8 patients and roughly eight healthy donors, whereas naive and central memory subsets came from all 30 or so donors.

General findings and caveats noted by the study authors: Because the HLA sub-analyses included only small numbers of individuals, any influence of HLA type on TCRB rearrangement was left unresolved. PCR might favor shorter templates, but patient and control samples were amplified and corrected together, so any skew would affect both groups equally. Fewer insertions and more nucleotide deletions at VDJ recombination sites were observed in patients with type 1 diabetes, implying thymic rearrangement abnormalities. Naive, central memory and regulatory TCRB repertoires appeared more similar among patients than among healthy donors. In all four CD4+ subsets, TCRB CDR3 length was moderately but significantly shorter in type 1 diabetes patients. Because cDNA was sequenced instead of genomic DNA, activated cells with high expression could be over-represented, although the groups did not differ in activation or CD3 levels.

Each donor gave one peripheral blood draw, averaging approximately 110 mL, which was collected into heparinised tubes. Naive, central memory, regulatory and stem cell-like memory CD4+ T cells were sorted on a BD FACSAria II using a panel including CD45RO, CCR7, CD25, CD127, CD95 and CD27. A purity above 98% was achieved for all sorted populations. Right away, PBMCs were isolated by Lymphoprep density gradient centrifugation and were stained directly, with no culture step. To minimize batch effects, samples were stained and sorted in pairs, one healthy donor with one patient per experiment. The sequencing sample was made of naive CD4+ T cells from blood. The meaning of the sample's cell subset or site label: true naive CD4+ T cells. This receptor was identified in a man in his late teens or twenties with type 1 diabetes.

This receptor carries the CDR3 CSVSGVGSTDTQYF. The DNA reads TGCAGCGTCTCCGGGGTTGGGAGCACAGATACGCAGTATTTT. The rearranged chain carries TRBV29-1 and TRBJ2-3; a tentative D call is TRBD2 (5 bases match). The CDR3 measures 14 amino acids from cysteine to phenylalanine. This entry keeps only the CDR3 DNA: 42 bases, framed from base 1. The germline V gene sets CDR1 to SQVTM and CDR2 to ANQGSEA. V is reduced by 6 bases and J by 0 bases, leaving a spacing of 13 bases between them.